A single sample is the source of the 7 T cell receptor beta chains below, sequenced in a study of cytomegalovirus exposure and HLA in healthy donors. PCR was performed using 60 Vbeta and 13 Jbeta primers. Assay: immunoSEQ multiplex PCR; the TCRdb copy retains only in-frame clones and omits some. The table records 200,000 or so clones, 75% to 85% of them present only once. Sequencing input: PBMCs. Receptors originate from a woman in her thirties or forties in good health and CMV-seronegative.

The genes are TRBV12-5 and TRBJ2-3; weak D call: TRBD2 (5 bases). Germline CDR1 reads LGHNT; CDR2 reads FRNRAP. Deletions cut 0 bases from V and 7 bases from J, with 8 bases between. This CDR3 is built from 13 residues. The DNA of the CDR3 is TGTGCTAGTGGTTTGGTGCCGGGGAATACGCAGTATTTT. Translated, it gives CASGLVPGNTQYF.

This clone was detected only once. The chain is built from TRBV5-5 and TRBJ2-7; 8 bases align to TRBD1. The germline V gene has CDR1 SGHKS and CDR2 YYEKEE (reference sequence). V trimming: 7 bases; J trimming: 4 bases; junction bases outside the gene matches: 4. The length of the CDR3 is 12 residues. The CDR3 sequence is CASGDRGYEQYF. The DNA for the CDR3 is TGTGCCAGCGGCGACAGGGGATACGAGCAGTACTTC.

The chain carries TRBV7-3 and TRBJ2-5; D possibly corresponds to TRBD2 (5 bases). Germline CDR1 SGHTA, CDR2 FQGTGA. This CDR3 spans 15 amino acids. Trimming removed 2 bases from V and 7 bases from J, with 17 bases in between. The CDR3 here is CASSLSLAPAGTQYF. CDR3 sequence (DNA): TGTGCCAGCAGCTTATCTCTTGCCCCGGCGGGGACCCAGTACTTC. Complete variable domain (other parts from reference TRBV7-3 and TRBJ2-5): GAGVSQTPSNKVTEKGKYVELRCDPISGHTALYWYRQSLGQGPEFLIYFQGTGAADDSGLPNDRFFAVRPEGSVSTLKIQRTERGDSAVYLCASSLSLAPAGTQYFGPGTRLLVL.

The V call is TRBV7-6, the J call TRBJ2-7; D unclear. This CDR3 spans 13 amino acids. Germline V CDR1 and CDR2: SGHVS, FNYEAQ. V lost 3 bases, J lost 0 bases, and 6 bases lay in between. In DNA, the CDR3 is TGTGCCAGCAGCTTTGACAACTCCTACGAGCAGTACTTC. The encoded protein is CASSFDNSYEQYF.

This clone came up once. V usage is TRBV7-3 and J usage is TRBJ2-1; 9 positions match TRBD2. The CDR3 is 17 residues long. Losses at the gene ends were 0 bases for V and 6 bases for J; bases not matched to a gene: 9. Germline V gene lookup returns CDR1 SGHTA and CDR2 FQGTGA. The CDR3 nucleotides read TGTGCCAGCAGCTTAACGGGCGGGAGGGCCTTTTCCAATGAGCAGTTCTTC. Its translation is CASSLTGGRAFSNEQFF.

The chain joins TRBV7-3 to TRBJ1-1; unclear D gene. Per the germline V gene, CDR1 is SGHTA and CDR2 is FQGTGA. The CDR3 runs 15 residues. Deletions cut 0 bases from V and 6 bases from J, with 14 bases between. In DNA, the CDR3 is TGTGCCAGCAGCTTAACGGCTAGTTTGGCAGCTGAAGCTTTCTTT. This gives the protein CASSLTASLAAEAFF.

The chain couples TRBV14 to TRBJ1-2; D remains unclear. The germline V gene has CDR1 SGHDN and CDR2 FVKESK. Trimming took 1 base from V and 8 from J, leaving 11 bases between them. This CDR3 has 13 amino acids. DNA of the CDR3: TGTGCCAGCAGCCAAGCCGGGGTGAGGGGCTACACCTTC. The encoded protein is CASSQAGVRGYTF.